The present T cell receptor beta chain was sequenced within a study of beta chain features in type 1 diabetes. The CDR3 runs 17 residues. V was cut by 5 bases and J by 0 bases, with 17 bases left in between. The V gene's germline CDR1 is MDHEN and CDR2 SYDVKM. This clone was seen a few times. Its antigen is currently unknown. Findings of the study overall: A closer apparent resemblance between naive, central memory and Treg TCRB repertoires was seen in patients than in healthy donors. In all four CD4+ subsets, TCRB CDR3 length was significantly, moderately reduced in type 1 diabetes.

Expressed TCRB transcripts were sequenced because the isolated RNA had all been reverse transcribed beforehand. About 3.4 million reads on average were seen across naive, central memory and regulatory T cell samples. The method was immunoSEQ multiplex PCR; TCRdb's version includes in-frame clones alone and lacks a portion of them. The sample records 300,000 or so clones, 13% being singletons. The rearrangement uses TRBV28 and TRBJ1-5; tentative D call: TRBD1 (6 bases). The source is a woman aged 18 to 35 with type 1 diabetes. The source material was naive CD4+ T cells from blood. CDR3 loop: CASSTIWDTHSNQPQHF. CDR3 bases: TGTGCCAGCAGTACCATCTGGGACACTCATAGCAATCAGCCCCAGCATTTT. Full variable domain (rest looked up from reference TRBV28 and TRBJ1-5): DVKVTQSSRYLVKRTGEKVFLECVQDMDHENMFWYRQDPGLGLRLIYFSYDVKMKEKGDIPEGYSVSREKKERFSLILESASTNQTSMYLCASSTIWDTHSNQPQHFGDGTRLSIL.